Following are 19 T cell receptor beta chains from one sample sequenced in a study of tumor-infiltrating lymphocytes in primary liver carcinoma. The authors took blood RNA from unsorted whole blood and also extracted germline DNA. From approximately 0.5 ug of total RNA, TCR beta-specific cDNA was reverse-transcribed using a constant-region primer. Three rounds of nested multiplex PCR with slightly modified ARM-PCR produced TCR beta libraries. PCR rounds one and two used TRBV1-TRBV30 forward primers with a C-beta reverse primer for around 9 cycles each. From the multiplex PCR reads, TCRdb called clonotypes with MiXCR, one entry per CDR3 protein. The sample has about 310,000 distinct CDR3 sequences; about 50% are singletons. The sample taken for sequencing was peripheral blood. The receptors were gathered from a woman under 40 with primary liver carcinoma and hepatitis B virus infection.

The V and J genes are TRBV5-1 and TRBJ1-2, with 9 bases fitting TRBD1. After removal of 4 bases from V and 2 bases from J, the junction contained 6 bases not matched to a gene. The CDR3 covers 15 residues. Germline CDR1 is SGHRS and CDR2 is YFSETQ. Here the CDR3 DNA reads TGCGCCAGCAGCAGAGGGGACAGGGACAACTATGGCTACACCTTC. Its protein product is CASSRGDRDNYGYTF.

The rearrangement links TRBV4-3 to TRBJ2-7; 9 bases fit TRBD2. Germline CDR1 is LGHNA and CDR2 is YSLEER. The V segment lost 11 bases and the J segment 7 bases; nucleotides outside the gene matches: 24. This CDR3 is 17 amino acids long. Here the CDR3 DNA reads TGCGCCGGCGGCCAAGGGACTAGCTTCCAGCCAGCGGGAGAGCAGTACTTC. The encoded protein is CAGGQGTSFQPAGEQYF.

This clonotype was observed a few times. The gene calls are TRBV6-5 and TRBJ1-1, with no clear D. V lost 0 bases to trimming and J lost 10 bases, with 12 bases between them. The CDR3 length is 13 residues. Germline CDR1 MNHEY, CDR2 SVGAGI. The CDR3 protein is CASSYSSGLVAFF. In DNA form, the CDR3 reads TGTGCCAGCAGTTACTCGTCTGGCCTGGTAGCTTTCTTT.

Of note for this clonotype: Compared with germline, one end of the junction differs, possibly owing to a read error. The gene calls are TRBV6-2 or TRBV6-3 and TRBJ2-7; perhaps TRBD2 as D (6 bases). The V gene's germline CDR1 is MNHEY and CDR2 SVGEGT. This CDR3 has 15 amino acids. The CDR3 region is CASMGGSGGTYEHYF. The CDR3 DNA follows: TGTGCCAGCATGGGGGGTAGCGGAGGAACCTACGAGCACTACTTC.

V and J are TRBV20-1 and TRBJ1-5, with TRBD1 as a possible D gene (5 bases). The CDR3 loop spans 14 amino acids. The V gene's germline CDR1 is DFQATT and CDR2 SNEGSKA (reference sequence). Trimming took 4 bases from V and 1 from J, leaving 11 bases between them. CDR3 sequence (DNA): TGCAGTGCTAAAGGACACCAGAGCAATCAGCCCCAGCATTTT. Translated: CSAKGHQSNQPQHF.

Notes on this clonotype: A much bigger clone sits one base away, suggesting this may be a read error. The CDR3 loop reads CASTLMGLGGNERFF. The CDR3 DNA reads as TGTGCCAGCACCCTTATGGGACTAGGCGGGAATGAGCGGTTCTTC. The chain carries TRBV28 and TRBJ2-1, with 8 bases fitting TRBD2. The CDR3 loop spans 15 amino acids. CDR1 MDHEN and CDR2 SYDVKM come from the germline V gene.

The chain uses TRBV30 and TRBJ2-7; 7 nucleotides align to TRBD2. Germline loops: CDR1 GTSNPN, CDR2 SVGIG (reference sequence). With 2 bases clipped from V and 7 bases from J, the junction kept 8 bases outside the gene matches. The CDR3 runs to 13 residues. CDR3 region: CAWSPGGYLEQYF. CDR3 DNA sequence: TGTGCCTGGAGTCCGGGGGGATACCTTGAGCAGTACTTC.

This clonotype has more than one count but fewer than ten. The junction departs from the called germline gene at one end, perhaps through a read error. This rearrangement joins TRBV28 to TRBJ2-1, with 7 bases aligning to TRBD2. In germline, CDR1 is MDHEN, CDR2 SYDVKM. The CDR3 loop spans 14 amino acids. CDR3 residues: CASSHGLVHNEQFF. The CDR3 nucleotides read TGTGCTAGCAGCCACGGACTAGTTCACAATGAGCAGTTCTTC.

V is TRBV6-2 or TRBV6-3 and J is TRBJ1-1, with unresolved D. V was shortened by 5 bases and J by 2 bases, with 15 bases between the two germline ends. The CDR3 totals 15 residues. Germline V gives CDR1 MNHEY, CDR2 SVGEGT. CDR3 amino acids: CASSEPGGSNTEAFF. The CDR3 DNA reads as TGTGCCAGCAGTGAGCCAGGAGGATCCAACACTGAAGCTTTCTTT.

A word on this clonotype: This may stem from a read error, because a much larger clone lies one nucleotide away. The chain has TRBV6-2 or TRBV6-3 and TRBJ2-1, with D possibly matching TRBD2 (6 bases). CDR3 length equals 12 residues. Germline assignment: CDR1 MNHEY and CDR2 SVGEGT. CDR3 in amino acids: CAISYRGNEQFF. DNA for the CDR3: TGTGCCATCAGTTACCGGGGGAATGAGCAGTTCTTC.

The chain recombines TRBV7-9 with TRBJ2-3, with D perhaps TRBD1 (7 bases). From germline, CDR1 is SEHNR and CDR2 FQNEAQ (reference sequence). CDR3 size: 16 residues. V shed 0 bases and J shed 2 bases, with 12 bases lying between them. The CDR3: CASSLAAGQHTDTQYF. CDR3 DNA sequence: TGTGCCAGCAGCTTAGCGGCGGGACAGCACACAGATACGCAGTATTTT.

At least ten counts were recorded for this clonotype. The chain has TRBV6-1 and TRBJ2-1, with TRBD2 identical over 13 bases. V was clipped by 0 bases and J by 10 bases; unmatched bases: 6. CDR3 length equals 16 residues. Germline CDR1 MNHNS, CDR2 SASEGT. CDR3 bases: TGTGCCAGCAGTGAAGCGGTTGGGGGACTAGCGGGAGAGCAGTTCTTC. As protein: CASSEAVGGLAGEQFF.

As for this clonotype: A clone one base away is much larger, so this may be a read error. The chain links TRBV29-1 to TRBJ2-5; the match to TRBD2 covers 11 bases. Germline V gene sequence: CDR1 SQVTM, CDR2 ANQGSEA. This CDR3 contains 13 residues. The CDR3 loop reads CSVLAGVLEAQYF. In DNA form, the CDR3 reads TGCAGCGTACTAGCGGGGGTACTAGAGGCCCAGTACTTC.

The table lists this clonotype with a count of one. This sequence joins TRBV7-8 and TRBJ2-6; D call uncertain. The V gene's germline CDR1 is SGHVS and CDR2 FQNEAQ. The CDR3 totals 16 residues. Trimming removed 0 bases at V and 0 bases at J, with 6 bases between. The CDR3: CASSLAWSSGANVLTF. CDR3 DNA sequence: TGTGCCAGCAGCTTAGCGTGGAGCTCTGGGGCCAACGTCCTGACTTTC.

The chain employs TRBV4-3 and TRBJ2-3; no firm D call. Per the germline V gene, CDR1 is LGHNA and CDR2 is YSLEER. The V end lost 5 bases, the J end lost 2 bases, and 14 bases lay between the germline ends. This CDR3 comprises 15 residues. The CDR3, as DNA: TGCGCCAGCAGCAACTCCCCACGATCCACAGATACGCAGTATTTT. It encodes CASSNSPRSTDTQYF.

The chain is built from TRBV23-1 and TRBJ2-2, with D maybe TRBD1 (6 bases). TRBV23-1 is placed among ORFs of uncertain function. V gave up 2 bases and J gave up 7 bases, with 11 bases separating them. The CDR3 length is 14 residues. CDR3 loop: CASSQHRDSGELFF. In nucleotides, the CDR3 is TGCGCCAGCAGTCAACACAGGGATAGCGGGGAGCTGTTTTTT.

On this clonotype itself: A read error is possible here, since a much larger clone lies one base away. The chain couples TRBV11-2 to TRBJ2-5, with 8 bases aligning to TRBD1. V shed 5 bases, J shed 9 bases, and the junction held 14 bases outside the gene matches. CDR1 and CDR2 (germline): SGHAT, FQNNGV. CDR3 length: 15 residues. CDR3 in DNA: TGTGCCAGCAGCGCCCTACAGGGGGGAATGGAGGCCCAGTACTTC. Translating it yields CASSALQGGMEAQYF.

The chain employs TRBV5-1 and TRBJ2-5; D uncertain. V was clipped by 4 bases and J by 1 base, with 8 bases between them. Germline V gives CDR1 SGHRS, CDR2 YFSETQ. This CDR3 contains 13 residues. CDR3 DNA: TGCGCCAGCAGCGAGGCGACCCAAGAGACCCAGTACTTC. The encoded protein is CASSEATQETQYF.

In the case of this clonotype: Possible read error: a much larger clone is one base away. V gene TRBV6-1 combines with J gene TRBJ2-7; D is unresolved. V dropped 0 bases and J dropped 2 bases, with 17 bases sitting between them. CDR3 length: 17 amino acids. CDR1 is MNHNS, CDR2 SASEGT, per germline. CDR3 bases: TGTGCCAGCAGTGAAGCTGCGTTGGCGTCGCTCCCCTACGAGCAGTACTTC. This codes for CASSEAALASLPYEQYF.